The 32 T cell receptor beta chains below come from one sample, sequenced in a study of blood T cell repertoires in COVID-19. Data came from immunoSEQ multiplex PCR; TCRdb stores just in-frame clones and leaves some out. There are some 250,000 clones in the sample; over 75% occur only once, and approximately 7.2% lies in the top ten. Specimen: peripheral blood. These receptors all come from an elderly woman with acute or convalescent COVID-19.

V gene TRBV7-9 combines with J gene TRBJ1-1; TRBD1 matches at 7 bases. The ends lost 0 bases at V and 4 bases at J; junction bases unmatched: 11. This CDR3 comprises 17 residues. The germline gives CDR1 SEHNR, CDR2 FQNEAQ (reference sequence). CDR3 sequence: CASSLAAGGTGGTEAFF. The CDR3 DNA reads TGTGCCAGCAGCTTAGCTGCAGGGGGTACTGGAGGCACTGAAGCTTTCTTT.

This chain connects TRBV19 to TRBJ2-1; maybe TRBD1 (6 bases). The CDR3 covers 18 residues. The germline V gene has CDR1 LNHDA and CDR2 SQIVND (reference sequence). Trimming took 4 bases from V and 3 from J, leaving 22 bases between them. For the CDR3, the DNA is TGTGCCAGTAGTACGGGCAGGGGATACAAACTACTCTACAATGAGCAGTTCTTC. It translates to CASSTGRGYKLLYNEQFF. Using reference TRBV19 and TRBJ2-1 for the parts outside the CDR3, the full variable domain is DGGITQSPKYLFRKEGQNVTLSCEQNLNHDAMYWYRQDPGQGLRLIYYSQIVNDFQKGDIAEGYSVSREKKESFPLTVTSAQKNPTAFYLCASSTGRGYKLLYNEQFFGPGTRLTVL.

The chain joins TRBV7-2 to TRBJ1-4; 8 bases are shared with TRBD1. The CDR3 loop spans 15 amino acids. Germline V lookup: CDR1 SGHTA, CDR2 FQGNSA. V was clipped by 5 bases and J by 7 bases; unmatched bases: 9. CDR3 sequence (DNA): TGTGCCAGCAGCCGGATAGGACAGGGAGGTGAAAAACTGTTTTTT. Translation gives CASSRIGQGGEKLFF.

The table lists this clone with a count of one. CDR3 sequence: CASSLAPAGGRETQYF. DNA for the CDR3: TGCGCCAGCAGCTTGGCCCCCGCAGGGGGCCGAGAGACCCAGTACTTC. The chain has TRBV5-1 and TRBJ2-5, with 8 bases aligning to TRBD1. J was trimmed by 4 bases and V by 0 bases; bases with no gene match: 8. This CDR3 spans 16 amino acids. Germline V lookup: CDR1 SGHRS, CDR2 YFSETQ.

Only one count was recorded for this clone. This chain connects TRBV12-3 or TRBV12-4 to TRBJ1-2; unclear D gene. This CDR3 spans 13 amino acids. V was trimmed by 3 bases and J by 7 bases, leaving 12 bases between them. The CDR3 here is CASSFSPAAGYTF. CDR3 DNA: TGTGCCAGCAGTTTTTCCCCGGCGGCTGGCTACACCTTC.

DNA of the CDR3: TGCGCCAGCAGTGGAGGTAGAGTGAACACTGAAGCTTTCTTT. Its translation: CASSGGRVNTEAFF. This chain uses TRBV5-1 with TRBJ1-1; D remains unclear. The germline gives CDR1 SGHRS, CDR2 YFSETQ. This CDR3 is built from 14 residues. V was clipped by 5 bases and J by 0 bases, with 11 bases between them.

This clone was counted a few times. J is TRBJ1-1 and V is TRBV2; D unresolved. CDR1 and CDR2 from the germline V gene are SNHLY and FYNNEI. CDR3 length: 13 residues. Trimming pared 8 bases from V and 1 base from J, leaving 11 bases between. CDR3 sequence (DNA): TGTGCCAGCGAGAGGCAGAAGAACACTGAAGCTTTCTTT. Its protein product is CASERQKNTEAFF.

This clone was recorded at least ten times. The genes are TRBV19 and TRBJ1-1, with TRBD1 as a possible D gene (5 bases). V lost 0 bases and J lost 1, with 6 bases in between. CDR1 and CDR2 from the germline V gene are LNHDA and SQIVND (reference sequence). The CDR3 has 14 residues. The CDR3 here is CASSIDQGNTEAFF. CDR3 in DNA: TGTGCCAGTAGTATAGATCAGGGGAACACTGAAGCTTTCTTT.

This chain uses TRBV7-7 with TRBJ2-5, with a weak D call TRBD1 (6 bases). V dropped 2 bases and J dropped 5 bases, with 21 bases sitting between them. This CDR3 spans 17 amino acids. Germline assignment: CDR1 SSHAT and CDR2 FNYEAQ (reference sequence). The CDR3 nucleotides read TGTGCCAGCAGCTTACTGCCGATAGGCCAGGGGCAGGAGACCCAGTACTTC. This encodes CASSLLPIGQGQETQYF. Variable domain in full (rest from reference TRBV7-7 and TRBJ2-5): GAGVSQSPRYKVTKRGQDVTLRCDPISSHATLYWYQQALGQGPEFLTYFNYEAQPDKSGLPSDRFSAERPEGSISTLTIQRTEQRDSAMYRCASSLLPIGQGQETQYFGPGTRLLVL.

The V call is TRBV5-4, the J call TRBJ2-1; possible D gene TRBD1, 5 bases. The CDR3 is made up of 12 amino acids. The ends were cut back, 4 bases at V and 4 bases at J, with 6 bases in the middle. CDR1 SGHNT and CDR2 YYREEE come from the germline V gene (reference sequence). The CDR3 loop is CASSQGYNEQFF. As DNA, the CDR3 is TGTGCCAGCAGCCAGGGTTACAATGAGCAGTTCTTC.

V usage is TRBV4-2 and J usage is TRBJ1-4; 8 bases are shared with TRBD1. Unmatched junction bases numbered 6, after V lost 2 bases and J lost 7 bases. This CDR3 has 15 residues. Germline V gene data show CDR1 as LGHNA and CDR2 as YNFKEQ. The CDR3 DNA follows: TGTGCCAGCAGCCAATCAACAGGGGGTTCTGAAAAACTGTTTTTT. The encoded protein is CASSQSTGGSEKLFF.

The CDR3: CASINQGRNTIYF. In nucleotides, the CDR3 is TGTGCCAGCATTAACCAGGGGAGAAACACCATATATTTT. This sequence joins TRBV6-5 and TRBJ1-3, with D maybe TRBD1 (6 bases). Trimming cost V 7 bases and J 5 bases, with 12 bases left between them. CDR1 and CDR2 (germline): MNHEY, SVGAGI. The CDR3 runs 13 residues.

The chain joins TRBV5-1 to TRBJ2-7; 9 bases align to TRBD1. V was clipped by 1 base and J by 2 bases; unmatched bases: 1. The CDR3 consists of 14 residues. Germline-derived CDR1 and CDR2 are SGHRS and YFSETQ. In DNA form, the CDR3 reads TGCGCCAGCAGCTTGAGGACAGGGGCCTACGAGCAGTACTTC. Translating gives CASSLRTGAYEQYF.

This chain links TRBV7-2 with TRBJ1-6; D ambiguous. Germline lookup yields CDR1 SGHTA and CDR2 FQGNSA. Trimming cost V 1 base and J 4 bases, with 8 bases left between them. The CDR3 has 15 amino acids. The CDR3 loop is CASSLGAPYNSPLHF. In DNA, the CDR3 is TGTGCCAGCAGCTTAGGGGCCCCATATAATTCACCCCTCCACTTT.

CDR3 sequence (DNA): TGTGCCAGCAGCCAAACCCGACTTGAAGCTTTCTTT. This sequence encodes CASSQTRLEAFF. The J gene is TRBJ1-1, the V gene TRBV3-1 (or the pseudogene TRBV3-2), with D unresolved. V was shortened by 2 bases and J by 7 bases, with 8 bases between the two germline ends. Germline CDR1 and CDR2: LGHDT and YNNKEL (reference sequence). The CDR3 runs 12 residues.

This clone showed up just once. V usage is TRBV18 and J usage is TRBJ2-7; 7 bases fit TRBD1. V lost 2 bases to trimming and J lost 2 bases; unmatched junction nucleotides: 3. The CDR3 is 14 residues long. Germline V CDR1 and CDR2: KGHSH, LQKENI. CDR3 bases: TGTGCCAGCTCACCAAGACAGGGAACCTACGAGCAGTACTTC. This encodes CASSPRQGTYEQYF. Complete variable domain (other parts from reference TRBV18 and TRBJ2-7): NAGVMQNPRHLVRRRGQEARLRCSPMKGHSHVYWYRQLPEEGLKFMVYLQKENIIDESGMPKERFSAEFPKEGPSILRIQQVVRGDSAAYFCASSPRQGTYEQYFGPGTRLTVT.

This chain links TRBV28 with TRBJ2-3, with D hard to call. Germline CDR1 MDHEN, CDR2 SYDVKM. V was pared by 4 bases and J by 5 bases, with 7 bases between. This CDR3 is 12 amino acids long. The CDR3 protein is CASSSLRDTQYF. The DNA of the CDR3 is TGTGCCAGCAGTTCCCTAAGAGATACGCAGTATTTT.

V gene TRBV28 combines with J gene TRBJ1-4; TRBD1 matches at 9 bases. This CDR3 is built from 15 residues. Germline V lookup: CDR1 MDHEN, CDR2 SYDVKM. After removal of 5 bases from V and 6 bases from J, the junction contained 7 bases not matched to a gene. The CDR3 nucleotides are TGTGCCAGCAGTAGGACAGGGGTTGGGGATGAAAAACTGTTTTTT. As protein: CASSRTGVGDEKLFF.

The rearrangement joins TRBV27 to TRBJ1-1; 11 bases are shared with TRBD1. Per germline, CDR1 MNHEY and CDR2 SMNVEV (reference sequence). This CDR3 is built from 14 residues. The V segment lost 1 base and the J segment 12 bases; nucleotides outside the gene matches: 7. CDR3 protein: CASSLLGQGVRSFF. The CDR3 coding sequence is TGTGCCAGCAGTTTATTGGGACAGGGGGTTCGGTCTTTCTTT.

This clone was observed a handful of times. Here the CDR3 reads CASSKAFQAPIYGYTF. As DNA, the CDR3 is TGTGCCAGCAGCAAAGCTTTTCAGGCCCCCATCTATGGCTACACCTTC. The chain couples TRBV21-1 to TRBJ1-2; whether TRBD1, the table's D call, matches the DNA was not checked. TRBV21-1 constitutes a pseudogene. The CDR3 loop spans 16 amino acids.

V gene TRBV2 combines with J gene TRBJ2-3; D is possibly TRBD1 (5 bases). The germline V gene has CDR1 SNHLY and CDR2 FYNNEI. Trimming pared 7 bases from V and 5 bases from J, leaving 19 bases between. There are 15 residues in the CDR3. The DNA for the CDR3 is TGTGCCAGCACCCCCCAGAGGCAGGGTGTAGATACGCAGTATTTT. As protein: CASTPQRQGVDTQYF.

The chain uses TRBV7-2 and TRBJ1-2; D is unresolved. The V end was cut by 0 bases, the J end by 0 bases, with 5 bases between. This CDR3 is 14 amino acids long. CDR1 is SGHTA and CDR2 is FQGNSA in the germline V gene. The CDR3 region is CASSLAASNYGYTF. The CDR3 region has the DNA TGTGCCAGCAGCTTAGCGGCCTCTAACTATGGCTACACCTTC.

The chain uses TRBV11-3 and TRBJ2-1; 16 positions match TRBD2. The CDR3 covers 18 residues. CDR1 is SGHNT, CDR2 YENEEA, per germline. Trimming cost V 2 bases and J 6 bases; bases outside gene matches: 7. CDR3 in DNA: TGTGCCAGCAGCTTAACCTCGGGACTAGCGGGAGGGTTCAATGAGCAGTTCTTC. It translates to CASSLTSGLAGGFNEQFF.

The V and J genes are TRBV11-2 and TRBJ1-5, with D unclear. With 5 bases removed from V and 9 bases from J, the gap between germline ends came to 14 bases. This CDR3 has 13 amino acids. CDR1 is SGHAT and CDR2 is FQNNGV in the germline V gene. DNA for the CDR3: TGTGCCAGCAGCCCAGACATTGAGTTGCCCCAGCATTTT. Residues: CASSPDIELPQHF.

This clone was seen more than once but under ten times. The gene calls are TRBV6-5 and TRBJ2-5; D perhaps matches TRBD2 (6 bases). Trimming cost V 10 bases and J 0 bases, with 18 bases left between them. Germline V gene sequence: CDR1 MNHEY, CDR2 SVGAGI. The CDR3 runs to 15 residues. Here the CDR3 DNA reads TGTGCCACCTCTCGATTCCGGGAGTACCAAGAGACCCAGTACTTC. Translated, it gives CATSRFREYQETQYF.

The V gene is TRBV3-1 (or the pseudogene TRBV3-2), the J gene TRBJ1-3; a weak D match, TRBD1 (5 bases). V was cut by 6 bases and J by 7 bases, with 13 bases left in between. This CDR3 is built from 13 residues. Germline assignment: CDR1 LGHDT and CDR2 YNNKEL (reference sequence). The CDR3 protein is CASRLRVANTIYF. As DNA, the CDR3 is TGTGCCAGCAGACTCAGGGTGGCGAACACCATATATTTT.

The chain couples TRBV10-2 to TRBJ1-4; D is ambiguous. V shed 1 base and J shed 0 bases, with 6 bases lying between them. Germline V gene data show CDR1 as WSHSY and CDR2 as SAAADI. This CDR3 region has 15 residues. This chain's CDR3 is CASSELDATNEKLFF. CDR3 nucleotides: TGCGCCAGCAGTGAGTTAGATGCAACTAATGAAAAACTGTTTTTT.

The V call is TRBV28, the J call TRBJ1-2; 8 bases are shared with TRBD1. This CDR3 spans 14 amino acids. The V gene's germline CDR1 is MDHEN and CDR2 SYDVKM. Trimming at V came to 5 bases and at J to 8 bases, leaving 10 bases not matched to a gene. The CDR3 region is CASSPEQGGRGYTF. For the CDR3, the DNA is TGTGCCAGCAGTCCGGAACAGGGGGGGAGGGGCTACACCTTC.

The rearrangement uses TRBV10-3 and TRBJ2-7; 8 bases are a match to TRBD2. The CDR3 length is 11 residues. Germline V gives CDR1 ENHRY, CDR2 SYGVKD. The junction had 3 bases not matched to a gene; V was cut back by 10 bases and J by 4 bases. The CDR3 nucleotides are TGTGCCACCAGCGGGGGATACGAGCAGTACTTC. Its translation is CATSGGYEQYF.

V gene TRBV6-5 combines with J gene TRBJ1-3; D remains ambiguous. The germline V gene encodes CDR1 MNHEY and CDR2 SVGAGI. There are 14 residues in the CDR3. Trimming took 5 bases from V and 2 from J, leaving 10 bases between them. The CDR3 here is CASSPGIPGNTIYF. CDR3 nucleotides: TGTGCCAGCAGTCCCGGGATACCTGGAAACACCATATATTTT.

This clone was seen a handful of times. The chain combines TRBV24-1 with TRBJ2-1; TRBD2 matches at 8 bases. The junction had 7 bases not matched to a gene; V was cut back by 2 bases and J by 5 bases. CDR1 and CDR2 (germline): KGHDR, SFDVKD. The CDR3 runs to 16 residues. The CDR3 protein is CATSDSVAGLDNEQFF. The CDR3 coding sequence is TGTGCCACCAGTGATTCCGTAGCGGGACTAGACAATGAGCAGTTCTTC.

The rearrangement uses TRBV18 and TRBJ2-5; D may be TRBD1 (6 bases). From germline, CDR1 is KGHSH and CDR2 LQKENI. This CDR3 has 13 amino acids. The V gene lost 4 bases and the J gene lost 5 bases, with 11 bases spanning the gap. The CDR3 reads CASSRDTGETQYF. CDR3 nucleotides: TGTGCCAGCTCACGCGACACAGGGGAGACCCAGTACTTC.